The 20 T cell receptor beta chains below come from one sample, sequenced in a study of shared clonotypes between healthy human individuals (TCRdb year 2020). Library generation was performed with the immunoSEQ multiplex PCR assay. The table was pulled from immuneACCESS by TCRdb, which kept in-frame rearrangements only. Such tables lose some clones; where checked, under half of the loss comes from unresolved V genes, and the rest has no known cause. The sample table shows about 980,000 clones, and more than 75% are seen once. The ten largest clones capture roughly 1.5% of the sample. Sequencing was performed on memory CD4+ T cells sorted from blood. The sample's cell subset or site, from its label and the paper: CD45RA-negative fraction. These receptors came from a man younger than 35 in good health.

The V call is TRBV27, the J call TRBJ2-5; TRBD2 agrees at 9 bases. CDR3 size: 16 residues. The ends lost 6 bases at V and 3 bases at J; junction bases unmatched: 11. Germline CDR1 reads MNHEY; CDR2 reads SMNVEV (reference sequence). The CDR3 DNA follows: TGTGCCAGCAGACGCGGGAATAGCGGGAGTAAAGAGACCCAGTACTTC. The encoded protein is CASRRGNSGSKETQYF.

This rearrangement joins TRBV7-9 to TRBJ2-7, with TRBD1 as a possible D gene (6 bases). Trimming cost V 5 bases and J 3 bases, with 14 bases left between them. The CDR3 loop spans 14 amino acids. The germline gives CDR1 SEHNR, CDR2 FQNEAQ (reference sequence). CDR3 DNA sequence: TGTGCCAGCAGCCGGGCCGGACAGAACTACGAGCAGTACTTC. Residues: CASSRAGQNYEQYF.

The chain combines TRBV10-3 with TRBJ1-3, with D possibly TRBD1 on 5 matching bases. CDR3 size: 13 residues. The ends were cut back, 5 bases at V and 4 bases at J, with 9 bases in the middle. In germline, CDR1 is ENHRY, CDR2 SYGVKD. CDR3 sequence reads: CAISMGLGNTIYF. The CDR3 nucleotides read TGTGCCATCAGTATGGGACTAGGAAACACCATATATTTT.

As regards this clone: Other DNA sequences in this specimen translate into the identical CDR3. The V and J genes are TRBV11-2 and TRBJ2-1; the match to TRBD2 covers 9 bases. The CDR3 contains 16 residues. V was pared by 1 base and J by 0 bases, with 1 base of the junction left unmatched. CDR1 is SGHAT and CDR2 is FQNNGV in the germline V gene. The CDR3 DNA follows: TGTGCCAGCAGCTTAGTTAGCGGGGGCTCCTACAATGAGCAGTTCTTC. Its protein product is CASSLVSGGSYNEQFF.

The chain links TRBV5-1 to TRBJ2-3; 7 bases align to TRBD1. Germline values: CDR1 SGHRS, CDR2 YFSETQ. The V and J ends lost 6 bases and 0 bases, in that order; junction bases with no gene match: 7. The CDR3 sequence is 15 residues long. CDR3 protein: CASTPPTGSTDTQYF. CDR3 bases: TGCGCCAGCACCCCCCCGACAGGGAGCACAGATACGCAGTATTTT.

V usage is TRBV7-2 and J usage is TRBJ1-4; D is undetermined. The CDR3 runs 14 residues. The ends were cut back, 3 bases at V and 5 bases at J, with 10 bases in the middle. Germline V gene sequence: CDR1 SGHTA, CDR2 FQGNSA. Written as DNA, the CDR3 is TGTGCCAGCAGCTTCGCGGGTGGAAATGAAAAACTGTTTTTT. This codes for CASSFAGGNEKLFF.

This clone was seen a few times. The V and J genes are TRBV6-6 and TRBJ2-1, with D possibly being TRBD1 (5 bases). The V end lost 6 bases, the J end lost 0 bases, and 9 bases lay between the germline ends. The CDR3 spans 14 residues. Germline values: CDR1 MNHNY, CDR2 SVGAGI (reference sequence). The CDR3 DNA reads TGTGCCAGCAGCCGACAGAGCTCCTACAATGAGCAGTTCTTC. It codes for CASSRQSSYNEQFF.

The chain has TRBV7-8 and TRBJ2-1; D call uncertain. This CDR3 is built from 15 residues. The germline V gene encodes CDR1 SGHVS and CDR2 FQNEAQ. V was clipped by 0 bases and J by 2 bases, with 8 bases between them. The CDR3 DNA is TGTGCCAGCAGCTTAGCCAGTCTGACCTACAATGAGCAGTTCTTC. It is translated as CASSLASLTYNEQFF.

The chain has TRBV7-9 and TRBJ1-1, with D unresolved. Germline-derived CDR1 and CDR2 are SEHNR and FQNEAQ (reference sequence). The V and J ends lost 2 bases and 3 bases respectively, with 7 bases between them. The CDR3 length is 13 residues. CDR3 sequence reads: CASSLIGYTEAFF. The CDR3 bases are TGTGCCAGCAGCTTAATAGGGTACACTGAAGCTTTCTTT.

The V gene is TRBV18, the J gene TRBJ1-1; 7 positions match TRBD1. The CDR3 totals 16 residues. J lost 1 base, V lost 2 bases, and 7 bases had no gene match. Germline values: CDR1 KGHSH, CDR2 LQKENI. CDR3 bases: TGTGCCAGCTCACCAACCAGGGGGGGCGGGAACACTGAAGCTTTCTTT. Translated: CASSPTRGGGNTEAFF.

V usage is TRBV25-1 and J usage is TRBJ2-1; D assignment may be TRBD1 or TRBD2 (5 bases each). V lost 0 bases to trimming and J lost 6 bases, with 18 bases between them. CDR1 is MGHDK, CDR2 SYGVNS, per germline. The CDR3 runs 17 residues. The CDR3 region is CASSEYEGLGFANEQFF. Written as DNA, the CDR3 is TGTGCCAGCAGTGAATACGAGGGGTTGGGTTTTGCCAATGAGCAGTTCTTC.

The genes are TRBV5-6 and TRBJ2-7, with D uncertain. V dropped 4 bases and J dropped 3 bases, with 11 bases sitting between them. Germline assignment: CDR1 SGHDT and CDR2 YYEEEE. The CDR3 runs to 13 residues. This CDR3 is CASSEGILYEQYF. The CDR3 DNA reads TGTGCCAGCAGCGAAGGGATCCTCTACGAGCAGTACTTC.

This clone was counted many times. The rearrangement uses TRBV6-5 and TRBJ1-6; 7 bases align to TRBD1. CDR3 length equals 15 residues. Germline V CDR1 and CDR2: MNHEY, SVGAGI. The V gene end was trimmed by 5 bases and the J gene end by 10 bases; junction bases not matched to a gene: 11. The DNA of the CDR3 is TGTGCCAGCAGTGTAGAACAGGGGTCACGATCACCCCTCCACTTT. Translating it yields CASSVEQGSRSPLHF.

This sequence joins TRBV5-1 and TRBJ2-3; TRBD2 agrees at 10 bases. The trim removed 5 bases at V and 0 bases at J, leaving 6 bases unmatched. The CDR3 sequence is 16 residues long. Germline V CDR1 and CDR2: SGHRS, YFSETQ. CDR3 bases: TGCGCCAGCAGAGAGGGACTAGCGAGTAGCACAGATACGCAGTATTTT. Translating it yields CASREGLASSTDTQYF.

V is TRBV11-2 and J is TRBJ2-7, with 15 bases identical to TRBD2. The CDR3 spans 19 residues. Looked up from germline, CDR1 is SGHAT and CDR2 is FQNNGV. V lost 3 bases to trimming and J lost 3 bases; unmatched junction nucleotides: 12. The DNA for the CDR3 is TGTGCCAGCAGCTTCTACCCCGGGACTAGCGGGAGGACCGACTACGAGCAGTACTTC. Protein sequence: CASSFYPGTSGRTDYEQYF.

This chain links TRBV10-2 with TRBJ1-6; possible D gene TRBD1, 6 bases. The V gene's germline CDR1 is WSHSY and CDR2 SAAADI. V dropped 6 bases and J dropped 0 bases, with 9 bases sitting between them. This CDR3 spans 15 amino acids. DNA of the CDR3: TGCGCCAGCAGAGCGGACAGCTCCTATAATTCACCCCTCCACTTT. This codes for CASRADSSYNSPLHF.

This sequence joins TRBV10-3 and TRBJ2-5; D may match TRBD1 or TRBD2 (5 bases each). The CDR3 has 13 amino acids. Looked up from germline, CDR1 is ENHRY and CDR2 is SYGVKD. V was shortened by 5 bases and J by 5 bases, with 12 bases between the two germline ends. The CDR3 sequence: CAISRGVGETQYF. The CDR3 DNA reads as TGTGCCATCAGTCGAGGGGTTGGGGAGACCCAGTACTTC.

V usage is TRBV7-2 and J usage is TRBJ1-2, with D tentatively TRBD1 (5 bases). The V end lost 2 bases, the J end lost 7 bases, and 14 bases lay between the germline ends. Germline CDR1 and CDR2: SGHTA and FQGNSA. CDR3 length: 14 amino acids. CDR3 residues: CASSLSAGLPGYTF. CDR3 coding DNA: TGTGCCAGCAGCTTAAGTGCGGGGCTGCCTGGCTACACCTTC.

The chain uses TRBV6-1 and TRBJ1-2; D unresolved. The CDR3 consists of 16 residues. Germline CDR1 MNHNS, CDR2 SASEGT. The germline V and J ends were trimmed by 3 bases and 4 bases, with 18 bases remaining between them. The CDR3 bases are TGTGCCAGCAGTGATAGAAAGGGCCCCATTTTCTATGGCTACACCTTC. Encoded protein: CASSDRKGPIFYGYTF.

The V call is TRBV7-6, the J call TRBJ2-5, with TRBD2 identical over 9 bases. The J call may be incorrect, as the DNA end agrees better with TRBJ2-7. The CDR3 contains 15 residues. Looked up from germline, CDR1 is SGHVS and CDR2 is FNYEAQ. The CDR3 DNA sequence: TGTGCCAGCAGCTTAACCAGCGGGGGGCTCTACGAGCAGTACTTC. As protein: CASSLTSGGLYEQYF.